These T cell receptor beta chains were read from a single sample in a study of technical replicates of blood from a few donors. Only in-frame clones appear in the TCRdb table, and some are missing; sequencing was by immunoSEQ multiplex PCR. Here the sample spans about 94,000 clones, approximately 96% being singletons. Material for sequencing was T cells isolated from PBMCs. The source of these receptors is a human donor in good health. Both conserved end residues are part of each CDR3. The D gene is left open where the match is weak. Some rows have no size entry. The others give once, few or many, or a class for an expanded clone.

D gene	V gene	J gene	clone size	CDR3 length	CDR3 DNA	CDR3 protein
TRBD1	TRBV6-5	TRBJ2-7	-	15	TGTGCCAGCAGTCCGACCGGGACAGGGATCTACGAGCAGTACTTC	CASSPTGTGIYEQYF
TRBD1	TRBV5-4	TRBJ2-1	once	16	TGTGCCAGCGGGCGCATCGGACAGGGAAAGGACAATGAGCAGTTCTTC	CASGRIGQGKDNEQFF
-	TRBV2	TRBJ2-1	-	11	TGTGCCAGCACTGCCTACAATGAGCAGTTCTTC	CASTAYNEQFF
-	TRBV10-3	TRBJ2-7	-	14	TGTGCCATCAGTGAGACAGGGAGTCTCTACGAGCAGTACTTC	CAISETGSLYEQYF
TRBD1	TRBV2	TRBJ2-7	-	14	TGTGCCAGCAGTGAGGGCAGGGGGAACTACGAGCAGTACTTC	CASSEGRGNYEQYF
TRBD1	TRBV13	TRBJ1-1	-	17	TGTGCCAGCAGCTTAACTAGGACAGGGGGCAGAAGAGCTGAAGCTTTCTTT	CASSLTRTGGRRAEAFF
TRBD1	TRBV4-1	TRBJ2-5	-	16	TGCGCCAGCAGCCTGAGGGTGGGACAGGCCCAAGAGACCCAGTACTTC	CASSLRVGQAQETQYF
TRBD1	TRBV6-1	TRBJ1-2	-	15	TGTGCCAGCAGTGAAACCGGACAGGGGGCGTTGGGCTACACCTTC	CASSETGQGALGYTF
TRBD2	TRBV18	TRBJ2-1	-	15	TGTGCCAGCTCACCAACTAGCGGTACGGGGAATGAGCAGTTCTTC	CASSPTSGTGNEQFF
TRBD1	TRBV27	TRBJ1-1	-	15	TGTGCCAGCAGAAGGGACAGATCAACGAACACTGAAGCTTTCTTT	CASRRDRSTNTEAFF
-	TRBV7-8	TRBJ2-7	once	15	TGTGCCAGCAGCACCTCCCGAGTCCCATCCTACGAGCAGTACTTC	CASSTSRVPSYEQYF
TRBD1	TRBV19	TRBJ2-1	-	14	TGTGCCAGTAGTATGGGGACAGGGGAGGATGAGCAGTTCTTC	CASSMGTGEDEQFF
-	TRBV4-1	TRBJ2-3	-	14	TGCGCCAGCAGCCAAGTGCTCCAGCGTGATACGCAGTATTTT	CASSQVLQRDTQYF
TRBD1	TRBV7-8	TRBJ1-2	-	14	TGTGCCAGCAGCTTAGCTTCAGGGGGTCACGGCTACACCTTC	CASSLASGGHGYTF
TRBD1	TRBV5-1	TRBJ1-5	-	16	TGCGCCAGCAGCAAGGGGGACAGTCATAGCAATCAGCCCCAGCATTTT	CASSKGDSHSNQPQHF
-	TRBV9	TRBJ1-4	-	15	TGTGCCAGCAGCTCAAATGACCCAGGTCCTGAAAAACTGTTTTTT	CASSSNDPGPEKLFF
TRBD1	TRBV9	TRBJ1-2	-	16	TGTGCCAGCAGCGGTGCGGACAGGGCCTCTAACTATGGCTACACCTTC	CASSGADRASNYGYTF
-	TRBV9	TRBJ2-1	-	14	TGTGCCAGCAGCGTAGCCATCCCCTACAATGAGCAGTTCTTC	CASSVAIPYNEQFF
-	TRBV28	TRBJ1-2	once	17	TGTGCCACCGGAAGCCGGGATTCCGGGGGGACTAACTATGGCTACACCTTC	CATGSRDSGGTNYGYTF